This T cell receptor (beta chain) was sequenced in a study of blood T cell repertoires in COVID-19. The wider study: Italy, Spain and the United States were the sources of the convalescent and acute COVID-19 samples. PBMCs, B-cell-depleted T cells, or T cells were the source of the cDNA or gDNA that made up the material.

Per the original methods: Reference gene primer amplification gave nucleated cell count estimates. Libraries were prepared by immunoSEQ multiplex PCR; TCRdb keeps only in-frame clonotypes and omits some of them. V, J and clone size reflect that table, while D and trimming were determined from the DNA. The sample yields around 99,000 clones, approximately 87% seen once. V was shortened by 5 bases and J by 7 bases, with 17 bases between the two germline ends. The CDR3 covers 14 residues. CDR1 and CDR2 (germline): MGHDK, SYGVNS. This clonotype was sampled from a woman aged 60-70 years with acute or convalescent COVID-19. The chain joins TRBV25-1 to TRBJ2-5, with D unresolved. The material sequenced was peripheral blood. For the CDR3, the DNA is TGTGCCAGCAGTACTCCTGAACGGCGGCCGACCCAGTACTTC. Encoded protein: CASSTPERRPTQYF.